The 20 T cell receptor beta chains below were found in one sample sequenced in a study of blood T cells in healthy people across ages. Using a J-beta primer mix together with a sample-barcoded 5' primer, a second PCR was run for about 6 to 12 cycles. TCRdb redid the calling of the 5' RACE reads with MiXCR, one entry per CDR3 protein. The sample yields hundreds of thousands of distinct CDR3 sequences, roughly 49% seen once. Sequences were obtained from blood. The receptor source for this set is a woman aged 55-70 years in good health.

The rearrangement joins TRBV5-1 to TRBJ2-3; 9 bases are shared with TRBD2. V lost 1 base and J lost 5; bases outside the gene matches: 5. Germline V CDR1 and CDR2: SGHRS, YFSETQ. The CDR3 contains 15 residues. The CDR3 region is CASSLSAGGGDTQYF. DNA for the CDR3: TGCGCCAGCAGCTTGAGTGCGGGAGGGGGAGATACGCAGTATTTT.

V and J are TRBV20-1 and TRBJ2-1, with 10 positions matching TRBD2. The trim removed 6 bases at V and 4 bases at J, leaving 15 bases unmatched. The CDR3 has 17 amino acids. Germline V gene data show CDR1 as DFQATT and CDR2 as SNEGSKA (reference sequence). The CDR3 is CSATPPPYSGGYNEQFF. The CDR3 DNA follows: TGCAGTGCCACGCCCCCCCCTTATAGCGGGGGGTACAATGAGCAGTTCTTC.

V is TRBV20-1 and J is TRBJ2-3, with TRBD2 matching over 13 bases. The CDR3 loop spans 15 amino acids. J was trimmed by 5 bases and V by 4 bases; bases with no gene match: 6. Germline CDR1 reads DFQATT; CDR2 reads SNEGSKA (reference sequence). The DNA for the CDR3 is TGCAGTGCTATTGGACTAGCGGGAGCGTTAGATACGCAGTATTTT. Protein: CSAIGLAGALDTQYF.

V gene TRBV14 combines with J gene TRBJ2-5; D is unclear. TRBJ2-7 matches the DNA end more closely, so the J call is doubtful. Germline V gene data show CDR1 as SGHDN and CDR2 as FVKESK. This CDR3 region has 13 residues. This CDR3 is CASSTLYHYEQYF. The DNA for the CDR3 is TGTGCCAGCAGCACCCTTTACCACTACGAGCAGTACTTC.

This clonotype was detected a few times. J is TRBJ2-7 and V is TRBV7-9, with D possibly being TRBD2 (5 bases). This CDR3 comprises 11 residues. The germline gives CDR1 SEHNR, CDR2 FQNEAQ (reference sequence). V was shortened by 5 bases and J by 6 bases, with 8 bases between the two germline ends. The CDR3 nucleotides read TGTGCCAGCAGCCCGGGATGCGAGCAGTACTTC. Residues: CASSPGCEQYF.

The chain uses TRBV6-1 and TRBJ2-5; D might be TRBD2 (5 bases). The assigned J gene may be wrong: the sequence end matches TRBJ2-7 better. Germline CDR1 reads MNHNS; CDR2 reads SASEGT. The CDR3 is 13 residues long. The CDR3 DNA reads TGTGCCAGCAGGGCCTCGCCGGGGTACGAGCAGTACTTC. It codes for CASRASPGYEQYF.

CDR3 protein: CASTPGVGGQETQYF. The DNA of the CDR3 is TGTGCCAGCACCCCAGGGGTAGGGGGACAAGAGACCCAGTACTTC. The chain links TRBV7-2 to TRBJ2-5, with a possible D match to TRBD1 (6 bases). Trimming left V 7 bases short and J 2 bases short, with 17 bases between. The CDR3 runs 15 residues. Germline CDR1 is SGHTA and CDR2 is FQGNSA.

This clonotype was seen just once. The chain joins TRBV7-9 to TRBJ2-1, with 7 bases matching TRBD2. From germline, CDR1 is SEHNR and CDR2 FQNEAQ (reference sequence). After removal of 6 bases from V and 5 bases from J, the junction contained 4 bases not matched to a gene. This CDR3 comprises 13 residues. This CDR3 is CASRTGTNNEQFF. The DNA of the CDR3 is TGTGCCAGCAGAACCGGGACTAACAATGAGCAGTTCTTC.

Concerning this clonotype itself: Sequence at one end of the junction differs from germline and may be a read error. The chain couples TRBV6-5 to TRBJ2-5, with 12 bases lining up with TRBD1. CDR1 and CDR2 from the germline V gene are MNHEY and SVGAGI. The CDR3 sequence is 15 residues long. CDR3 in DNA: TGTGCCAGCAGCTTTGGGGACAGGGGGCAAGAGACCCAGTATTTC. Protein: CASSFGDRGQETQYF.

V gene TRBV6-5 combines with J gene TRBJ2-1, with a tentative D call TRBD2 (5 bases). Germline CDR1 is MNHEY and CDR2 is SVGAGI. V lost 7 bases and J 13 bases, leaving 14 bases between the germline ends. CDR3 length equals 11 residues. The CDR3 DNA sequence: TGTGCCAGCATCCTCGGGGAGACCCAGTTCTTC. Translation gives CASILGETQFF.

The rearrangement links TRBV7-2 to TRBJ1-1; D gene ambiguous. Deletions cut 2 bases from V and 1 base from J, with 8 bases between. The CDR3 is 14 amino acids. The germline V gene has CDR1 SGHTA and CDR2 FQGNSA. This chain's CDR3 is CASSLLAENTEAFF. As DNA, the CDR3 is TGTGCCAGCAGCTTACTGGCAGAGAACACTGAAGCTTTCTTT.

This clonotype was seen just once. V is TRBV24-1 and J is TRBJ2-3; 8 nucleotides align to TRBD2. The V segment lost 10 bases and the J segment 3 bases; nucleotides outside the gene matches: 8. This CDR3 has 14 residues. Germline CDR1 KGHDR, CDR2 SFDVKD. The CDR3 sequence: CATGHGRGTDTQYF. CDR3 in DNA: TGTGCCACAGGCCACGGGAGGGGAACAGATACGCAGTATTTT.

This sequence joins TRBV27 and TRBJ2-5, with D tentatively TRBD2 (6 bases). The CDR3 has 15 amino acids. CDR1 MNHEY and CDR2 SMNVEV come from the germline V gene (reference sequence). Trimming pared 6 bases from V and 2 bases from J, leaving 16 bases between. The CDR3: CASSIGLTSQETQYF. CDR3 in DNA: TGTGCCAGCAGCATAGGACTAACCAGTCAAGAGACCCAGTACTTC.

The rearrangement joins TRBV20-1 to TRBJ2-7, with 10 bases lining up with TRBD2. Near its end, the DNA agrees better with TRBJ2-5, so the J call may be wrong. The germline CDR1 and CDR2 sequences are DFQATT and SNEGSKA (reference sequence). This CDR3 spans 16 amino acids. CDR3 protein: CSATPISSGRGETQYF. CDR3 in DNA: TGCAGTGCTACCCCCATATCTAGCGGGAGAGGAGAGACCCAGTACTTC.

This clonotype was detected only once. The genes are TRBV27 and TRBJ2-7; D may be TRBD1 or TRBD2 (5 bases each). V lost 2 bases and J lost 2, with 13 bases in between. CDR3 size: 15 residues. The germline CDR1 and CDR2 sequences are MNHEY and SMNVEV (reference sequence). DNA for the CDR3: TGTGCCAGCAGTTTAAATGGGGGTTTTCCCTACGAGCAGTACTTC. Its translation: CASSLNGGFPYEQYF.

In the case of this clonotype: Since the CDR3 does not end with the conserved phenylalanine or tryptophan, this likely comes from a read error. The DNA is omitted, as the CDR3 cannot be located on it reliably, and the CDR3 follows TCRdb's listing. This chain uses TRBV20-1 with TRBJ2-7; the tabulated D call, TRBD1, remains unverified against the DNA. The CDR3 contains 11 residues when both ends are counted. Per the germline V gene, CDR1 is DFQATT and CDR2 is SNEGSKA (reference sequence). CDR3 sequence reads: CSARYGTDVEL.

The gene calls are TRBV6-6 and TRBJ1-1; D is unresolved. Germline V gene lookup returns CDR1 MNHNY and CDR2 SVGAGI (reference sequence). V was cut by 7 bases and J by 2 bases, with 14 bases left in between. CDR3 length: 14 residues. The CDR3 nucleotides read TGTGCCAGCACCATTGCCGGCGAAAACACTGAAGCTTTCTTT. It is translated as CASTIAGENTEAFF.

Remarks on this clonotype: This may stem from a read error, because a much larger clone lies one nucleotide away. The V gene is TRBV29-1, the J gene TRBJ1-2; TRBD1 agrees at 9 bases. V trimming: 5 bases; J trimming: 4 bases; junction bases outside the gene matches: 11. Germline V gene sequence: CDR1 SQVTM, CDR2 ANQGSEA. The CDR3 extends over 15 amino acids. CDR3 sequence: CSVTRTGASGYGYTF. The CDR3 bases are TGCAGCGTTACCAGGACAGGGGCTTCTGGCTATGGCTACACCTTC.

V usage is TRBV7-2 and J usage is TRBJ2-3; 9 bases are a match to TRBD2. This CDR3 is 15 amino acids long. Germline V CDR1 and CDR2: SGHTA, FQGNSA. Trimming took 2 bases from V and 6 from J; bases not matched to a gene: 6. The CDR3 protein is CASSLQAGGRDTQYF. The CDR3 nucleotides read TGTGCCAGCAGCTTACAAGCGGGAGGCAGGGATACGCAGTATTTT.

This clonotype was seen just once. V usage is TRBV20-1 and J usage is TRBJ1-2; 8 nucleotides line up with TRBD1. There are 14 residues in the CDR3. Germline-derived CDR1 and CDR2 are DFQATT and SNEGSKA (reference sequence). Germline trimming cut 0 bases from V and 4 bases from J; bases unmatched to any gene: 4. CDR3 in amino acids: CSARDPGQGYGYTF. The DNA of the CDR3 is TGCAGTGCTAGAGATCCAGGACAGGGCTATGGCTACACCTTC.